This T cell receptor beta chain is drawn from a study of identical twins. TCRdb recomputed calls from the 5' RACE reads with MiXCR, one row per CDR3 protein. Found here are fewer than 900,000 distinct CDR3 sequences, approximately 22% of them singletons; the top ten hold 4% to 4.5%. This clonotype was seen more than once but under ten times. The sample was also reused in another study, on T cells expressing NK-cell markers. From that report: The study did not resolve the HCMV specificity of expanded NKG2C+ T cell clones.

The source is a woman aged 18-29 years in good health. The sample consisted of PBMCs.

The CDR3: CASASRGGYQETQYF. The CDR3 region has the DNA TGCGCCAGCGCCTCCCGCGGCGGATACCAAGAGACCCAGTACTTC. This chain links TRBV5-1 with TRBJ2-5; the D is unclear. The CDR3 is 15 residues long. The V gene lost 7 bases and the J gene lost 0 bases, with 16 bases spanning the gap. From germline, CDR1 is SGHRS and CDR2 YFSETQ. The variable domain in full, completed from reference TRBV5-1 and TRBJ2-5, reads KAGVTQTPRYLIKTRGQQVTLSCSPISGHRSVSWYQQTPGQGLQFLFEYFSETQRNKGNFPGRFSGRQFSNSRSEMNVSTLELGDSALYLCASASRGGYQETQYFGPGTRLLVL.